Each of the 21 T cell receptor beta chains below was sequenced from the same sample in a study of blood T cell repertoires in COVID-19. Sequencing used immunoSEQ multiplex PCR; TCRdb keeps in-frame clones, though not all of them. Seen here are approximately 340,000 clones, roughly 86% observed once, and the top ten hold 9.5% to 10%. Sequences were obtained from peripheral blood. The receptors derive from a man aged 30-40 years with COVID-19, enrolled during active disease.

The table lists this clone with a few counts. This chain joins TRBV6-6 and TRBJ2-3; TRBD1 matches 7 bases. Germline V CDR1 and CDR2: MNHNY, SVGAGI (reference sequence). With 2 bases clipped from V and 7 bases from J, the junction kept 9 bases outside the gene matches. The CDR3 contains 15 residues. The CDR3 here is CASSYPGTGVYTQYF. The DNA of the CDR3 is TGTGCCAGCAGTTACCCGGGAACAGGGGTCTATACGCAGTATTTT.

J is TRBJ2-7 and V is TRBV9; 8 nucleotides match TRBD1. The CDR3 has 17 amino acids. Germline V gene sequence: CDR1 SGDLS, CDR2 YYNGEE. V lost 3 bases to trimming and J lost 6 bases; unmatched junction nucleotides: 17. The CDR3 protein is CASSATLDRVGMGEQYF. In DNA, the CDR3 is TGTGCCAGCAGCGCAACCTTGGACAGGGTGGGAATGGGCGAGCAGTACTTC.

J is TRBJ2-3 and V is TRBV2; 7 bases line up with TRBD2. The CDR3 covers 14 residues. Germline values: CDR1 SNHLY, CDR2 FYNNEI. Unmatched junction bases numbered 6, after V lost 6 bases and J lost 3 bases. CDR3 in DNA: TGTGCCAGCAGATCCCTGGGGGGGACAGATACGCAGTATTTT. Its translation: CASRSLGGTDTQYF.

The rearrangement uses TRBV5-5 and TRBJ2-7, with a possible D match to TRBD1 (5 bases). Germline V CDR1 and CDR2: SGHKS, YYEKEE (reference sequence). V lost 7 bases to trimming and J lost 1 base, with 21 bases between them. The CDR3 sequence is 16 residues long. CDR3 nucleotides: TGTGCCAGCGGGATCCGGCCGACAGAATTTTCCTACGAGCAGTACTTC. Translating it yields CASGIRPTEFSYEQYF.

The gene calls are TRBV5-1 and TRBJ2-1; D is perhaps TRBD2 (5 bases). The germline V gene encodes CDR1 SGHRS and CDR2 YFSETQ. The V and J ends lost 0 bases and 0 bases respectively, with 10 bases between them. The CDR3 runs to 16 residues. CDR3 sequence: CASSLARVASYNEQFF. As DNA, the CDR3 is TGCGCCAGCAGCTTGGCGCGGGTGGCCTCCTACAATGAGCAGTTCTTC.

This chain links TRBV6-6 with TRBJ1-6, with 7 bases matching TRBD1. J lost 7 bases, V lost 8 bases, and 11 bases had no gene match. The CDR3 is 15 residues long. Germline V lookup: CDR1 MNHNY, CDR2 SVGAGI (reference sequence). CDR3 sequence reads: CASWGPGTDNSPLHF. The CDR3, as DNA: TGTGCCAGCTGGGGCCCCGGGACAGACAATTCACCCCTCCACTTT.

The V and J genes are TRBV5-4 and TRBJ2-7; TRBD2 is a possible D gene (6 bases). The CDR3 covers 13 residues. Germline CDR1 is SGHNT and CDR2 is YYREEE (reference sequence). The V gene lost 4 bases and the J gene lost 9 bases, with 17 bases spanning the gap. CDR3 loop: CASSLGGVNGQYF. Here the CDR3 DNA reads TGTGCCAGCAGCCTGGGGGGAGTCAACGGGCAGTACTTC.

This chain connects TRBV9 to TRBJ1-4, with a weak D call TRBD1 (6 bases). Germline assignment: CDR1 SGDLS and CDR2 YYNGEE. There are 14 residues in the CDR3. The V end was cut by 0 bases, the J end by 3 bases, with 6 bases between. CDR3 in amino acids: CASSVGQANEKLFF. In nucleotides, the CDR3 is TGTGCCAGCAGCGTAGGACAGGCTAATGAAAAACTGTTTTTT.

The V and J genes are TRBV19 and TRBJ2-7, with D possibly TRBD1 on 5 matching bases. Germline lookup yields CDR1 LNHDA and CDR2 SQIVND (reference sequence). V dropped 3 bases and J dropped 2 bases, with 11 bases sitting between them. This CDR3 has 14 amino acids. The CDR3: CASSMGRVTYEQYF. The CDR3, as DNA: TGTGCCAGTAGTATGGGCAGGGTCACCTACGAGCAGTACTTC.

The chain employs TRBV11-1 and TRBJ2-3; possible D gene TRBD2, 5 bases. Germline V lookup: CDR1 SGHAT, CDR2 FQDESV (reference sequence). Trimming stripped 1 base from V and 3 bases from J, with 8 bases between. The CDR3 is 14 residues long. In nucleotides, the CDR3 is TGTGCCAGCAGCTTAGTACGGGGAACAGATACGCAGTATTTT. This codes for CASSLVRGTDTQYF.

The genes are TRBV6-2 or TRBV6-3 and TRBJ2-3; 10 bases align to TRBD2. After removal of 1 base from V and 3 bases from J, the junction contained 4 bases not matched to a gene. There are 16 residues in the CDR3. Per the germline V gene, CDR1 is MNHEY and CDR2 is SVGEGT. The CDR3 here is CASSYLAGGGTDTQYF. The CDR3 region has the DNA TGTGCCAGCAGTTACTTAGCGGGAGGTGGTACAGATACGCAGTATTTT.

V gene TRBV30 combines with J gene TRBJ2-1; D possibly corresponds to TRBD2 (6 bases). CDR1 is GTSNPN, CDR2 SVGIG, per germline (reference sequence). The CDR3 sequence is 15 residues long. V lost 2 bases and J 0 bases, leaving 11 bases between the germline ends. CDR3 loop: CAWSTEGSSYNEQFF. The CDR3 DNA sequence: TGTGCCTGGAGTACGGAGGGAAGCTCCTACAATGAGCAGTTCTTC.

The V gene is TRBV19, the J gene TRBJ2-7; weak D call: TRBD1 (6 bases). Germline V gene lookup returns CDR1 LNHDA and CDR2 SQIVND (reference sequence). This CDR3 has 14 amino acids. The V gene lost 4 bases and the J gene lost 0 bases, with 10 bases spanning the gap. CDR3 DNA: TGTGCCAGTAGTAAAAGCAGGGGCTCCTACGAGCAGTACTTC. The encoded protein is CASSKSRGSYEQYF.

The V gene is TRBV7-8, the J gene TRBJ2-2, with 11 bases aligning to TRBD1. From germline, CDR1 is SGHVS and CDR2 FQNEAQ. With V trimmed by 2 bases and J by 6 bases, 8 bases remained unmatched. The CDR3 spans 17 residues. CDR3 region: CASSLTRDRGMSGELFF. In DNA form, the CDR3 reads TGTGCCAGCAGCTTAACCAGGGACAGGGGGATGTCCGGGGAGCTGTTTTTT. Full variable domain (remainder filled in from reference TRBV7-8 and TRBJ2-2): GAGVSQSPRYKVAKRGQDVALRCDPISGHVSLFWYQQALGQGPEFLTYFQNEAQLDKSGLPSDRFFAERPEGSVSTLKIQRTQQEDSAVYLCASSLTRDRGMSGELFFGEGSRLTVL.

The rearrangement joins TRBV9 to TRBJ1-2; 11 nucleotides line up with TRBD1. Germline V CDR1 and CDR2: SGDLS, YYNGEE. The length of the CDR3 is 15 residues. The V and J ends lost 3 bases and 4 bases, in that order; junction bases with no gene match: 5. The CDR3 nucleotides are TGTGCCAGCAGCGCTGGACAGGGGGCTCTCTATGGCTACACCTTC. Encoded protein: CASSAGQGALYGYTF.

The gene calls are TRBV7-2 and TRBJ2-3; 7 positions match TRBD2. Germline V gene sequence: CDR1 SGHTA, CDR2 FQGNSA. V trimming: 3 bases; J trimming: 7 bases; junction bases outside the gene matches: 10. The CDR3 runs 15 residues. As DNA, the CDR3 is TGTGCCAGCAGCTTGGCCAGCGGGGCTTTGAATACGCAGTATTTT. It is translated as CASSLASGALNTQYF.

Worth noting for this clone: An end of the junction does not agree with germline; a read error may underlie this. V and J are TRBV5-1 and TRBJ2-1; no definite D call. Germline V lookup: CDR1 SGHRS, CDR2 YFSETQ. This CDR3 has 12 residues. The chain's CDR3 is CASRLEGGEQFF. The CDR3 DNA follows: TGCGCCAGCAGATTGGAAGGCGGTGAGCAGTTCTTC.

The CDR3 DNA follows: TGTGCCAGCAGTGCTAGGGGATCTGGGGCCAACGTCCTGACTTTC. Translating it yields CASSARGSGANVLTF. The V call is TRBV28, the J call TRBJ2-6; D is possibly TRBD1 (5 bases). This CDR3 has 15 amino acids. Looked up from germline, CDR1 is MDHEN and CDR2 is SYDVKM. Deletions cut 5 bases from V and 1 base from J, with 9 bases between.

The CDR3 bases are TGTGCCAGTGAAGCGGGAAGTTCCTACAATGAGCAGTTCTTC. Protein product: CASEAGSSYNEQFF. This chain connects TRBV19 to TRBJ2-1; 7 positions agree with TRBD2. Losses at the gene ends were 8 bases for V and 1 base for J; bases not matched to a gene: 5. There are 14 residues in the CDR3. From germline, CDR1 is LNHDA and CDR2 SQIVND (reference sequence). The variable domain in full, completed from reference TRBV19 and TRBJ2-1, reads DGGITQSPKYLFRKEGQNVTLSCEQNLNHDAMYWYRQDPGQGLRLIYYSQIVNDFQKGDIAEGYSVSREKKESFPLTVTSAQKNPTAFYLCASEAGSSYNEQFFGPGTRLTVL.

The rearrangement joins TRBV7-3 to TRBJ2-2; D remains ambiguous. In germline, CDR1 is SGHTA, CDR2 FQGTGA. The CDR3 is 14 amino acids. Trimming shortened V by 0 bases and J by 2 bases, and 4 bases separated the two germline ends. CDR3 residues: CASSLTPNTGELFF. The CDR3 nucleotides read TGTGCCAGCAGCTTAACCCCAAACACCGGGGAGCTGTTTTTT.

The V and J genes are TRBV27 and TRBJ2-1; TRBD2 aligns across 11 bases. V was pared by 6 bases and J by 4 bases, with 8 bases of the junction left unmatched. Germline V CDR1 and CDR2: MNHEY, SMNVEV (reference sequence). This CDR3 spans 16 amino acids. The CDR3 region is CASRTQLAGVYNEQFF. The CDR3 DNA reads TGTGCCAGCAGAACCCAACTAGCGGGGGTTTACAATGAGCAGTTCTTC.